What follows is one T cell receptor beta chain and its context. The data stem from a study of T cell responses to AZD1222 COVID-19 vaccine. This CDR3 has 17 residues. Looked up from germline, CDR1 is SGHVS and CDR2 is FNYEAQ. V shed 1 base and J shed 5 bases, with 15 bases lying between them. Generated by immunoSEQ multiplex PCR, the TCRdb table keeps only in-frame clones and is missing some. The table includes 90,000 to 100,000 clones, 88% detected once. The chain uses TRBV7-6 and TRBJ1-6; possible D gene TRBD1, 6 bases. The receptor comes from an adult in good health. Here the sequenced sample was peripheral blood, taken on day 0 of AZD1222 vaccination. CDR3 sequence (DNA): TGTGCCAGCAGCTTAGTTGCCGGGACAAATAATAATTCACCCCTCCACTTT. This codes for CASSLVAGTNNNSPLHF.